This TCR beta chain is from a study of CD8+ T cells in alopecia areata (dated by TCRdb to the late 2010s). General notes on the study: In both human patients and the C3H/HeJ mouse model, the study applied high-throughput TCRbeta sequencing to look at T cell clonal expansion in alopecia areata. Human TCRbeta sequencing covered scalp tissue and sorted CD4+ and CD8+ peripheral blood T cells from patchy and totalis/universalis alopecia areata patients and healthy controls. Clonality in the scalp was compared among normal scalp (n=4), patchy alopecia areata scalp (n=8), and alopecia totalis/universalis scalp (n=8). RNA was obtained with the PAXgene miRNA kit for fixed scalp, the miRNeasy kit for PBMCs, and the RNeasy kit for mouse skin. Amplification of TCRbeta CDR3 regions was done by immunoSEQ multiplex PCR using 35 Vbeta forward primers and 13 Jbeta reverse primers.

Library preparation employed the immunoSEQ multiplex PCR assay. RNA was extracted from all samples and reverse transcribed into cDNA, which served as template for TCR sequencing. SuperScript III was used to make first-strand cDNA, primed with a 2:1 mix of oligo-dT and random hexamers. A synthetic immune receptor repertoire was used to assess amplification bias, and residual bias was removed computationally. As for the original processing: Raw reads were preprocessed to remove errors, and CDR3 was defined according to IMGT conventions as the region from the conserved cysteine to phenylalanine. Clonality was computed as 1 minus the Shannon entropy, with the entropy normalized by log2 of the number of productive unique TCRs. Whether scalp clones were CD4 or CD8 was inferred by matching scalp TCRbeta sequences against CD4 and CD8 repertoires sorted from blood. What TCRdb holds here is the immuneACCESS table cut down to in-frame rearrangements. Part of the clones is not present; checked against another copy, under half of the missing clones reflect an unresolved V gene, and the others are unexplained. The V and J calls and the clone size are those of that table, but D and trimming were determined from the DNA. Across this sample there are about 120,000 clones, with 55% to 70% seen only once. The ten largest clones represent around 2.7% of the sample.

The full study reports these points: Unlike mouse skin, where gammadelta T cells dominate, normal human skin contains resident alphabeta T cells that get sequenced too, which complicates analysis of the scalp TCR repertoire. Lesional scalp, especially in alopecia totalis/universalis, showed higher clonality and more expanded CD8+ clones than normal scalp, suggesting antigenic drive. Shared TCR sequences between patients were less evident than in mice, which may be partly attributable to HLA diversity in the patient population.

This clone was seen more than once but under ten times. Its target antigen remains unknown. Base qualities are missing; no much larger clone stands one base away. PBMCs were separated by density centrifugation and stained for CD3, CD4 and CD8, after which CD4+ and CD8+ T cells were sorted on a FACSAria. Scalp biopsies and blood samples were obtained from unaffected controls. Sequences were obtained from CD4+ T cells sorted from blood. The clonotype was recovered from a human donor in good health.

The CDR3 region: CAWSVWPNRGEGELFF. The DNA is TGTGCCTGGAGTGTATGGCCTAACCGGGGCGAGGGGGAGCTGTTTTTT. The V gene is TRBV30 and the J gene is TRBJ2-2; the D call could be TRBD1 or TRBD2, with each sharing 5 bases. Between the V and J ends, shortened by 0 bases and 8 bases respectively, the junction contains 19 bases. Measured from the cysteine to the phenylalanine, the CDR3 is 16 residues long. CDR3 DNA is the only sequence kept; it has 48 bases, read in frame from the first base. Per the germline V gene (reference sequence), GTSNPN is the CDR1 and SVGIG is the CDR2.